This T cell receptor beta chain is from a study of blood T cell repertoires in COVID-19. In the study overall: Sites in the United States, Italy and Spain provided acute and convalescent COVID-19 samples. T cells, B-cell-depleted T cells, or PBMCs supplied cDNA or gDNA.

Sequencing was performed with immunoSEQ multiplex PCR; in TCRdb, only in-frame clones are kept and a portion is missing. The sample has fewer than 110,000 clones; around 84% are singletons. The CDR3 has 16 residues. Germline lookup yields CDR1 SGDLS and CDR2 YYNGEE. V was trimmed by 4 bases and J by 0 bases, leaving 15 bases between them. The V call is TRBV9, the J call TRBJ2-3, with D tentatively TRBD2 (5 bases). The sequenced sample consisted of peripheral blood. This receptor was obtained from a woman in her 70s with active or convalescent COVID-19. The CDR3 loop reads CASSYTGRTSTDTQYF. The DNA for the CDR3 is TGTGCCAGCAGCTACACCGGGCGGACTAGCACAGATACGCAGTATTTT.